These T cell receptor beta chains were read from a single sample in a study of blood T cell repertoires in COVID-19. Libraries were prepared by immunoSEQ multiplex PCR; TCRdb keeps only in-frame clonotypes and omits some of them. The table has fewer than 200,000 clones, more than 70% seen once; the top ten hold 15% to 20%. The specimen sequenced was PBMCs or T cells enriched from blood (not recorded which). All receptors derive from a man between 60 and 75 years old who had recovered from COVID-19. Both conserved end residues are part of each CDR3. D genes are given only for firm matches. Clone size appears in some rows only: once, few, many, or a class for an expanded clone.

J gene,D gene,V gene,clone size,CDR3 protein,CDR3 DNA
TRBJ2-5,TRBD1,TRBV14,.,CASSRTGVKETQYF,TGTGCCAGCTCCCGGACAGGGGTTAAAGAGACCCAGTACTTC
TRBJ2-2,TRBD2,TRBV3-1/TRBV3-2,.,CASSFPPGRGGITGELFF,TGTGCCAGCAGCTTCCCCCCGGGGCGGGGGGGAATCACCGGGGAGCTGTTTTTT
TRBJ2-4,.,TRBV5-4,.,CASSLVGDTKNIQYF,TGTGCCAGCAGCTTGGTCGGGGATACCAAAAACATTCAGTACTTC
TRBJ2-1,TRBD2,TRBV12-3/TRBV12-4,.,CASSPRGGQFF,TGTGCCAGCAGTCCACGGGGGGGGCAGTTCTTC
TRBJ1-5,.,TRBV19,.,CASKVERVSNQPQHF,TGTGCCAGTAAAGTAGAACGGGTGAGCAATCAGCCCCAGCATTTT
TRBJ1-2,.,TRBV11-2,.,CASSQGKGYTF,TGTGCCAGCAGCCAGGGAAAGGGCTACACCTTC
TRBJ2-7,.,TRBV19,once,CASSGLYEQYF,TGTGCCAGTAGTGGACTCTACGAGCAGTACTTC
TRBJ1-1,.,TRBV7-9,.,CASGHSNTEAFF,TGTGCCAGTGGACACTCGAACACTGAAGCTTTCTTT
TRBJ2-7,.,TRBV6-5,.,CASSPGQPSSYEQYF,TGTGCCAGCAGTCCAGGACAGCCGAGCTCCTACGAGCAGTACTTC
TRBJ1-2,TRBD1,TRBV7-2,.,CASSLDRGWSSGYTF,TGTGCCAGCAGCTTAGACAGGGGGTGGAGTAGTGGCTACACCTTC
TRBJ2-3,TRBD2,TRBV2,.,CASSRTSDTDTQYF,TGTGCCAGCAGTCGAACTAGCGACACAGATACGCAGTATTTT
TRBJ2-7,TRBD1,TRBV19,once,CASHKTGSPLYEQYF,TGTGCCAGTCACAAGACAGGGTCTCCCCTCTACGAGCAGTACTTC
TRBJ1-4,.,TRBV3-1/TRBV3-2,.,CASSPPEAEKLFF,TGTGCCAGCAGCCCACCGGAGGCTGAAAAACTGTTTTTT
TRBJ1-6,.,TRBV15,.,CATSRGTDYNSPLHF,TGTGCCACCAGCAGAGGAACAGATTATAATTCACCCCTCCACTTT
TRBJ2-3,TRBD1,TRBV20-1,.,CSASRGSGTGGGGTQYF,TGCAGTGCTAGTAGAGGCTCCGGGACAGGGGGAGGAGGTACGCAGTATTTT